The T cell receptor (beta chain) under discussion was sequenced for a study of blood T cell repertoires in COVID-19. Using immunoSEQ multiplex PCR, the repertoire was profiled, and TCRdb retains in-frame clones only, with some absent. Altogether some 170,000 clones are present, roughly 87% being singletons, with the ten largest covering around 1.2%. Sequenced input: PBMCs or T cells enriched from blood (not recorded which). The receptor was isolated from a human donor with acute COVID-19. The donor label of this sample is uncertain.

The CDR3 here is CASSASGQGARGANVLTF. The CDR3 DNA is TGTGCCAGCAGTGCCTCGGGACAGGGGGCGAGAGGGGCCAACGTCCTGACTTTC. This chain links TRBV6-4 with TRBJ2-6, with 12 bases aligning to TRBD1. The CDR3 totals 18 residues. The trim removed 4 bases at V and 4 bases at J, leaving 8 bases unmatched. Germline-derived CDR1 and CDR2 are MRHNA and SNTAGT.